The 8 T cell receptor beta chains below were found in one sample sequenced in a study of metastatic and nonmetastatic thyroid tumors. TCRdb re-clonotyped the PCR reads through MiXCR. The repertoire holds over 30,000 clones, with over 25% as singletons. All patients reached thyroid surgery having received no treatment beforehand. The source material was blood. Source of these receptors: a female donor with papillary thyroid cancer or a benign thyroid nodule (not recorded which). Some clones in this sample may be carry-over from other donors' samples.

The chain combines TRBV3-1 with TRBJ2-7; 9 positions match TRBD1. Germline V gene data show CDR1 as LGHDT and CDR2 as YNNKEL (reference sequence). Trimming removed 1 base from V and 6 bases from J; junction bases left unmatched: 10. There are 16 residues in the CDR3. The CDR3 is CASSQVGGTGSVEQYF. DNA of the CDR3: TGTGCCAGCAGCCAAGTCGGGGGGACAGGGTCAGTCGAGCAGTACTTC.

CDR3 region: CASSEGRLLLYEQYF. The CDR3 DNA follows: TGTGCCAGCAGTGAAGGGCGACTCTTACTCTACGAGCAGTACTTC. V and J are TRBV6-1 and TRBJ2-7; D not resolved. V lost 1 base and J lost 3, with 13 bases in between. This CDR3 has 15 residues. The germline V gene has CDR1 MNHNS and CDR2 SASEGT.

V is TRBV5-1 and J is TRBJ1-2; 8 bases are a match to TRBD1. V trimming: 5 bases; J trimming: 6 bases; junction bases outside the gene matches: 6. Per the germline V gene, CDR1 is SGHRS and CDR2 is YFSETQ. The CDR3 runs to 13 residues. DNA for the CDR3: TGCGCCAGCAGACTTGACAGGGGTAATGGCTACACCTTC. Translated, it gives CASRLDRGNGYTF.

With respect to this clone: Germline and junction disagree at one end, which may indicate a read error. V and J are TRBV27 and TRBJ2-2, with 8 bases lining up with TRBD1. The CDR3 sequence is 14 residues long. Germline CDR1 and CDR2: MNHEY and SMNVEV (reference sequence). CDR3 region: CASSRTGYTVELFF. The CDR3, as DNA: TGTGCCAGCAGTAGGACAGGGTACACCGTGGAGCTGTTTTTT.

This clone was picked up a small number of times. V is TRBV12-3 or TRBV12-4 and J is TRBJ2-3; 10 positions agree with TRBD2. The CDR3 loop spans 16 amino acids. V shed 3 bases, J shed 2 bases, and the junction held 5 bases outside the gene matches. CDR3: CASSFRTSGNTDTQYF. The DNA of the CDR3 is TGTGCCAGCAGTTTCCGGACTAGCGGAAACACAGATACGCAGTATTTT.

This rearrangement joins TRBV7-6 to TRBJ2-7, with D perhaps assigned TRBD1 or TRBD2 (5 bases each). Germline V gene lookup returns CDR1 SGHVS and CDR2 FNYEAQ. V lost 1 base, J lost 5 bases, and 12 bases lay in between. This CDR3 has 14 residues. The CDR3 loop reads CASSLVSRDHEQYF. CDR3 sequence (DNA): TGTGCCAGCAGCTTAGTCTCCAGGGACCACGAGCAGTACTTC.

This clone was counted between two and nine times. The chain joins TRBV6-1 to TRBJ2-7, with 10 bases identical to TRBD2. Trimming took 8 bases from V and 1 from J; bases not matched to a gene: 8. The CDR3 is 15 amino acids. The germline V gene has CDR1 MNHNS and CDR2 SASEGT. The CDR3 nucleotides are TGTGCCAGCGGCAACCTAGCGGGAGTATCCTACGAGCAGTACTTC. It specifies CASGNLAGVSYEQYF.

V usage is TRBV5-1 and J usage is TRBJ2-7; tentative D call: TRBD1 (5 bases). CDR1 and CDR2 (germline): SGHRS, YFSETQ. The CDR3 is 13 residues long. V lost 4 bases and J 6 bases, leaving 14 bases between the germline ends. The CDR3: CASSPADTREQYF. CDR3 nucleotide sequence: TGCGCCAGCAGCCCCGCGGACACACGCGAGCAGTACTTC.